This TCR beta chain was retrieved from a study of T cells in Graves' hyperthyroidism and ophthalmopathy (dated by TCRdb to the late 2010s). For context, the study as a whole: Peripheral blood was collected at initial diagnosis, before any treatment. TCR V-J signatures able to tell the groups apart were searched for in a discovery cohort of more than 90 patients, of whom fewer than 45 had Graves' ophthalmopathy and 55 to 60 had stable Graves' hyperthyroidism. Whether ophthalmopathy could be predicted prospectively was tested in an independent validation cohort made up of under 20 hyperthyroidism patients plus 17 patients who later progressed to ophthalmopathy. The 100 discovery patients were randomly split 7:3 into training and test sets. In addition, the study compared T-cell repertoires in thyroid tissue and in blood from roughly six Graves' hyperthyroidism patients. Following sampling, methimazole starting at 30 mg daily was given to hyperthyroidism patients, and high-dose intravenous methylprednisolone was given to ophthalmopathy patients. TCR Vbeta CDR3 sequencing of approximately 140 peripheral blood samples (over 40 ophthalmopathy, 75 to 85 hyperthyroidism and roughly 17 progressor patients) is reported in the paper.

A patient counted as having stable Graves' hyperthyroidism if no progression to ophthalmopathy occurred over 18 months of follow-up. Hyperthyroidism patients were aged 18 to 65 years and newly diagnosed, with disease duration of less than 2 months. Exclusion was applied to patients with uncontrolled infections, other autoimmune diseases, pregnancy or lactation. Diagnoses were established on the basis of clinical symptoms, serum thyroxine and TRAb, thyroid ultrasound, and orbital computed tomography. PBMCs were isolated from 10 ml of fresh peripheral blood by Ficoll-Paque density gradient centrifugation. Total RNA was extracted using Trizol reagent, and RNA quality was assessed on an Agilent 2100 Bioanalyzer. Trimming removed 5 bases from V and 0 bases from J; the gene matches leave 17 bases unexplained. Per the germline V gene (reference sequence), LNHDA is the CDR1 and SQIVND is the CDR2. Taken from cysteine to phenylalanine, the CDR3 has 22 residues. The read is trimmed to its CDR3 DNA, 66 bases read in frame from base 1.

In this sample, this clonotype turned up a few times. The antigen this receptor binds is unknown. There are no base qualities to consult, and no much larger clone falls within one base. The paper's findings and limits, for the study overall: A 13 V-J signature model separated ophthalmopathy from stable hyperthyroidism, with just over 85% sensitivity and about 81% specificity in cross-validation and 80%/75% in testing. In validation, the model predicted progression to ophthalmopathy a median of 6.5 months before onset, with over 60% sensitivity and 72.22% specificity. Most expanded thyroid clonotypes (frequency above 0.001) were also found in blood, which suggests that blood repertoires may mirror thyroid immune responses. No statistical method was used to fix the sample size in advance, and group allocation was not hidden from the investigators.

TCR beta CDR3 regions were amplified from RNA transcripts. The TCR CDR3 was subjected to a first round of RT-PCR using the HTBI primer set and the Qiagen OneStep RT-PCR kit. Libraries were constructed in a second round of multiplex PCR, after which size selection and purification were performed. Paired-end sequencing of the libraries was performed with 100 bp reads on an Illumina HiSeq2000. Per the original workflow: Raw data were processed with SOAPnuke, discarding reads with adapters, uncalled bases, mean Phred below 15, or no exact constant-primer or identifier match. COPE v1.2.5 was used to merge high-quality paired reads, and clonotypes were defined as unique nucleotide sequences. MiTCR v1.1 was used to align clonotypes to the IMGT TRBV, TRBD and TRBJ reference segments. Only V-J combinations with frequency above 0.0001, covering approximately 99% of repertoires, were analysed. The TCS score was defined as the ratio of F50 (clonal expansion) to E x V (chaos), calculated using BLOSUM62-based TCRdist between CDR3 peptides within each V-J. Welch's t-statistics and random forest reduced around 520 V-J features to about 13, which were used in a naive Bayes classifier (R e1071). TCRdb reran the public reads through fastp at Q25 and MiXCR, keeping productive beta chains. Records with the same CDR3 protein are collapsed into one entry carrying the most frequent genes and DNA. The V and J calls and clone size are TCRdb's, not the authors'. The sample includes fewer than 600,000 distinct CDR3 sequences, with around 15% observed a single time. The top ten clones comprise around 13% of the sample.

The sequence was obtained from a woman between 40 and 55 years old with Graves' hyperthyroidism. The sequencing sample was made of blood. The sequence joins TRBV19 to TRBJ2-4, with 15 central nucleotides matching TRBD2. The DNA reads as follows: TGTGCCAGTAGTGGAACTTTACCGGGACTAGCGGGAGGTGGTGGAGCCAAAAACATTCAGTACTTC. It encodes CASSGTLPGLAGGGGAKNIQYF.